What follows describes a single TCR beta chain. Its antigen remains unidentified. Trimming removed 4 bases from V and 3 bases from J; junction bases left unmatched: 5. This CDR3 has 15 amino acids. During its preparation, the TCRbeta library received unique molecular identifiers. TCRdb called the PCR reads again in MiXCR, with one record for every CDR3 protein. The sample includes approximately 110,000 distinct CDR3 sequences, approximately 22% seen only once; the top ten take over 9.5%. This sample is drawn from a study of T-cell reconstitution after alpha-beta-depleted transplantation in children. Broader study findings: The main origin of T-cell counts and diversity one year after transplant was newly produced T cells. Recipient T cells and thymic progenitors that survived gave rise to the high TCRbeta diversity observed at day 60 in some patients. Roughly two months post-transplant, alpha-beta T cells reportedly originated from several hundred graft clones that had expanded.

The TCR comes from a male patient between 2 and 15 years old who had a stem cell transplant for chronic granulomatous disease, so the T cells may come from the graft donor. The rearrangement links TRBV12-3 or TRBV12-4 to TRBJ2-2, with TRBD1 matching over 7 bases. The sample here was PBMCs, mostly from graft donor cells, taken 180 days after TCRalphabeta/CD19-depleted stem cell transplant. The CDR3 coding sequence is TGTGCCAGCAGTTCTCAGGGGGTTTACACCGGGGAGCTGTTTTTT. Amino acids: CASSSQGVYTGELFF.